This TCR beta chain was observed in a study of OX40 agonist ivuxolimab in advanced cancers. Study summary: Ivuxolimab, an antibody acting as an agonist of OX40 (CD134), was used to treat patients. Study-level points and caveats: Among patients with partial responses at 0.1-3.0 mg/kg, clonal expansion was among the lowest.

Clones were read by immunoSEQ multiplex PCR, and TCRdb kept only the in-frame ones, dropping some. The table lists about 68,000 clones, 85% to 90% of them singletons. The ends were cut back, 0 bases at V and 0 bases at J, with 7 bases in the middle. CDR3 length: 16 residues. The germline gives CDR1 SGDLS, CDR2 YYNGEE. Details on this clone: Its cognate antigen is unknown.

This clonotype originated in an adult with an advanced solid tumor such as melanoma, head and neck, liver or kidney cancer. The sequences come from CD4+ or CD8+ T cells sorted from blood, collected in a trial of the OX40 agonist ivuxolimab. The rearrangement uses TRBV9 and TRBJ1-6, with D hard to call. The CDR3 bases are TGTGCCAGCAGCGTAGCCATGATCTCCTATAATTCACCCCTCCACTTT. Protein sequence: CASSVAMISYNSPLHF. Looking up the rest from reference TRBV9 and TRBJ1-6 gives the full variable domain: DSGVTQTPKHLITATGQRVTLRCSPRSGDLSVYWYQQSLDQGLQFLIQYYNGEERAKGNILERFSAQQFPDLHSELNLSSLELGDSALYFCASSVAMISYNSPLHFGNGTRLTVT.